This T cell receptor beta chain emerged from a study of blood T cell repertoires in COVID-19. Background on the study: COVID-19 samples collected from the United States, Italy and Spain covered acute and convalescent phases.

TCRdb's copy holds only in-frame clones and misses some; the assay was immunoSEQ multiplex PCR. The table records some 300,000 clones, approximately 86% of them present only once. The CDR3 has 10 amino acids. Deletions cut 4 bases from V and 10 bases from J, with 8 bases between. Germline V gene data show CDR1 as DFQATT and CDR2 as SNEGSKA (reference sequence). Resolution of symptoms, clearance, or two negative PCRs was present in recovered Cohort 3 donors. This sequence was found in a woman aged 30 to 39 who had recovered from COVID-19. The sequenced sample was PBMCs or T cells enriched from blood (not recorded which). V usage is TRBV20-1 and J usage is TRBJ2-1; D ambiguous. In DNA form, the CDR3 reads TGCAGTGCTATCTTGCGGGAGCAGTTCTTC. Residues: CSAILREQFF.